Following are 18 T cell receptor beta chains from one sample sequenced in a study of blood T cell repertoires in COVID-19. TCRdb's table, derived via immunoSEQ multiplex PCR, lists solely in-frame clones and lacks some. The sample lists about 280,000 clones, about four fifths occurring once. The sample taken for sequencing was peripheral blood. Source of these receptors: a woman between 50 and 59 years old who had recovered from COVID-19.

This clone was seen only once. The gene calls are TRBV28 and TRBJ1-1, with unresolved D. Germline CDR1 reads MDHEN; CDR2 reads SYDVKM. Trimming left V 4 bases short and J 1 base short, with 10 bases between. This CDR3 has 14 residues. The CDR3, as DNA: TGTGCCAGCAGTTCCCCCCATCCGAACACTGAAGCTTTCTTT. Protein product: CASSSPHPNTEAFF.

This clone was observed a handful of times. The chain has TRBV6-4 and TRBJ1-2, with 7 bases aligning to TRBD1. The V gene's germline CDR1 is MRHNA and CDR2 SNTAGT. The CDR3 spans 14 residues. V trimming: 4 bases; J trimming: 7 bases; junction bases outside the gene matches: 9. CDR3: CASSGDSGGGGYTF. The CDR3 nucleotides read TGTGCCAGCAGTGGGGACAGTGGTGGAGGTGGCTACACCTTC.

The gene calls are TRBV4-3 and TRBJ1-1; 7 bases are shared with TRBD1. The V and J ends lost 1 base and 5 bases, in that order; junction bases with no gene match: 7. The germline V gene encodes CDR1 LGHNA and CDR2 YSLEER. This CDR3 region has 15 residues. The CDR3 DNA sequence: TGCGCCAGCAGCCAAGTCGAAGGGGGCTGGACTGAAGCTTTCTTT. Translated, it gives CASSQVEGGWTEAFF.

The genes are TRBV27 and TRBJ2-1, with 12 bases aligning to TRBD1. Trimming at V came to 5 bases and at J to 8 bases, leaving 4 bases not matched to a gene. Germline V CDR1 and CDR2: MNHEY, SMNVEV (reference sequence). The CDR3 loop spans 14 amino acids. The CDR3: CASSTGTGGYEQFF. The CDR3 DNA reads TGTGCCAGCAGTACCGGGACAGGGGGCTATGAGCAGTTCTTC.

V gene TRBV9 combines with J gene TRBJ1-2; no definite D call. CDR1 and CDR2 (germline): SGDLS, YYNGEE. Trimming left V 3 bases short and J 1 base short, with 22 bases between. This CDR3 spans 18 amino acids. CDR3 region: CASSAHGLTALLNYGYTF. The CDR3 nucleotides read TGTGCCAGCAGCGCACACGGACTTACTGCTCTACTTAACTATGGCTACACCTTC.

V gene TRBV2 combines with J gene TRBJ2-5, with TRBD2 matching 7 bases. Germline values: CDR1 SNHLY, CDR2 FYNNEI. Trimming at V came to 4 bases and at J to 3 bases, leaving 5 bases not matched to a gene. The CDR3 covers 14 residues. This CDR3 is CASSGAGTKETQYF. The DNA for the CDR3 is TGTGCCAGCAGTGGGGCCGGGACTAAAGAGACCCAGTACTTC.

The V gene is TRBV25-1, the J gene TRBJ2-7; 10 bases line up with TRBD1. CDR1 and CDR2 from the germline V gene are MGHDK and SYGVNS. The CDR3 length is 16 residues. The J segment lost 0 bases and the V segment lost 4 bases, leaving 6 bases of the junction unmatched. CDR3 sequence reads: CASSGRDRGLSYEQYF. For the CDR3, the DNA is TGTGCCAGCAGTGGTAGGGACAGGGGACTCTCCTACGAGCAGTACTTC.

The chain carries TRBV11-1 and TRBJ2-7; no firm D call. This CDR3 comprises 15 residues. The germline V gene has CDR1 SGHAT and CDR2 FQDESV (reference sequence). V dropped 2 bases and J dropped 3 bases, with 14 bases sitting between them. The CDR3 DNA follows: TGTGCCAGCAGCTTAAGGTCCCAGGCGTACTACGAGCAGTACTTC. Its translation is CASSLRSQAYYEQYF.

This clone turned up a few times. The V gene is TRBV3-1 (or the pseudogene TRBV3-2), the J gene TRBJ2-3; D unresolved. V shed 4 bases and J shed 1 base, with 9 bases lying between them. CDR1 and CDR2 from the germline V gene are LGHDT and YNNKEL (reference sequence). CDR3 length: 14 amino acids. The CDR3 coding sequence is TGTGCCAGCAGCCGGTCAGTGGGCACAGATACGCAGTATTTT. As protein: CASSRSVGTDTQYF.

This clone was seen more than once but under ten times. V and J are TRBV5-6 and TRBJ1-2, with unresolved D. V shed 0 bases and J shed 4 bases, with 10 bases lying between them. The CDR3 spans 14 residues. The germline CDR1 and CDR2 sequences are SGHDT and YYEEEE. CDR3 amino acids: CASSLGSGSYGYTF. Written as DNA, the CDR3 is TGTGCCAGCAGCTTGGGCTCCGGGTCCTATGGCTACACCTTC.

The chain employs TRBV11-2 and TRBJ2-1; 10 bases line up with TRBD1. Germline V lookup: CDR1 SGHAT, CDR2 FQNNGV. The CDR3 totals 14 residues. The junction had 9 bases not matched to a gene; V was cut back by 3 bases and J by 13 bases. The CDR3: CASSFQDRGRGQFF. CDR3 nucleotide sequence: TGTGCCAGCAGCTTCCAGGACAGGGGGAGAGGTCAGTTCTTC.

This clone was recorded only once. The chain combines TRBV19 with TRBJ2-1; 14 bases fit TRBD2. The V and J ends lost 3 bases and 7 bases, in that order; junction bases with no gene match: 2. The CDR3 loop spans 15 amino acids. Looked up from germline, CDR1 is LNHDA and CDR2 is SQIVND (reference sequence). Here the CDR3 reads CASSIGTSGSNEQFF. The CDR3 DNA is TGTGCCAGTAGTATCGGGACTAGCGGGAGTAATGAGCAGTTCTTC. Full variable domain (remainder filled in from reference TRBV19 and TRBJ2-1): DGGITQSPKYLFRKEGQNVTLSCEQNLNHDAMYWYRQDPGQGLRLIYYSQIVNDFQKGDIAEGYSVSREKKESFPLTVTSAQKNPTAFYLCASSIGTSGSNEQFFGPGTRLTVL.

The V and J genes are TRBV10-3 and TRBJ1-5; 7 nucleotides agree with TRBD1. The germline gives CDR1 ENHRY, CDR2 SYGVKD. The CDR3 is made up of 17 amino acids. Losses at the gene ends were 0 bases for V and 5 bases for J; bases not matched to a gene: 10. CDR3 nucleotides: TGTGCCATCAGTGAGTCGTATGAGGGGGCAGCCGATCAGCCCCAGCATTTT. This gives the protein CAISESYEGAADQPQHF.

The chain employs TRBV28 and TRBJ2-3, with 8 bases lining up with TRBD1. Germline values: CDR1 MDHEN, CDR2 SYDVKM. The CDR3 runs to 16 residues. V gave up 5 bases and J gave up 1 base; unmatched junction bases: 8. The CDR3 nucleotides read TGTGCCAGCAGTACCAGACAGGGGATGGGCACAGATACGCAGTATTTT. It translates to CASSTRQGMGTDTQYF.

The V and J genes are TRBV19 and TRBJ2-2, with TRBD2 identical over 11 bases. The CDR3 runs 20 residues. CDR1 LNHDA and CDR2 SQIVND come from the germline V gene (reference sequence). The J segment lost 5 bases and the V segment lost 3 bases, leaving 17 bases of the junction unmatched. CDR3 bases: TGTGCCAGTAGTATGCTCCTCGAGGGTAGCGGGAGGGCCCATACCGGGGAGCTGTTTTTT. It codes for CASSMLLEGSGRAHTGELFF.

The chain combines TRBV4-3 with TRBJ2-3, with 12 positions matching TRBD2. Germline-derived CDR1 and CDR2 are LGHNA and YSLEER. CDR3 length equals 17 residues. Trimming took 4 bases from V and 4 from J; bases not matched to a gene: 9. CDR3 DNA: TGCGCCAGCAGCCCCAGCGCCCTAGCGGGGGGGGCAGATACGCAGTATTTT. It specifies CASSPSALAGGADTQYF.

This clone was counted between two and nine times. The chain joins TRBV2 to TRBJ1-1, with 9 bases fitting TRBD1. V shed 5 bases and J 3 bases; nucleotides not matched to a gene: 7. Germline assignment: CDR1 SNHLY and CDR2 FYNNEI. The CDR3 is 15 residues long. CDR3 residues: CASSPGTGTYTEAFF. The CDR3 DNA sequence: TGTGCCAGCAGTCCGGGGACAGGGACTTACACTGAAGCTTTCTTT.

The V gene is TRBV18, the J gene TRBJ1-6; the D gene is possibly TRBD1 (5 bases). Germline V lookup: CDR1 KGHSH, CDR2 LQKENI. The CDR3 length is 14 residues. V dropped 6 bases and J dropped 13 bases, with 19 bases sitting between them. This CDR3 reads CASSPSGQGSPLHF. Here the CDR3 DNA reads TGTGCCAGCTCCCCTTCCGGGCAGGGCTCTCCCCTCCACTTT.